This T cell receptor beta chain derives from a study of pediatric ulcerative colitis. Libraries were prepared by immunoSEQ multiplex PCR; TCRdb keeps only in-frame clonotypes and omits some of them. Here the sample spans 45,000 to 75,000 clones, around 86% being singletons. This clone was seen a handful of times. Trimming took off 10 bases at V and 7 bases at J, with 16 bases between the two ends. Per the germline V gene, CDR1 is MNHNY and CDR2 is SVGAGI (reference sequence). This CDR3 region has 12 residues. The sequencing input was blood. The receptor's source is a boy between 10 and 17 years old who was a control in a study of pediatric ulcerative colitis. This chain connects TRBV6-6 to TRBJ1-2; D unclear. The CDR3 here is CATGLSGFGYTF. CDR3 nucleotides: TGTGCCACCGGTTTGTCGGGTTTTGGCTACACCTTC.